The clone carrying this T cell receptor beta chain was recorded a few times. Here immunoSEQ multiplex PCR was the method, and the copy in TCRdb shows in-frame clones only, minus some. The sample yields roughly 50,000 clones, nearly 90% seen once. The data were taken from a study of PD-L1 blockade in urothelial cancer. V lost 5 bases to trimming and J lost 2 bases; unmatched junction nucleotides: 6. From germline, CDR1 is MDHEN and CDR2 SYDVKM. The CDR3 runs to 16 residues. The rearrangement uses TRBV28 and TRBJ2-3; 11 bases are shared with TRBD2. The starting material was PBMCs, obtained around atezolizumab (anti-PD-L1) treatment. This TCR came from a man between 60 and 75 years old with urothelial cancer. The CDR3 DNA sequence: TGTGCCAGCAGTCCGACGACTAGCGGGGTCACAGATACGCAGTATTTT. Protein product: CASSPTTSGVTDTQYF.